The entry below describes one T cell receptor (beta chain). Its antigen is not known. This specimen comes from a study of OX40 agonist ivuxolimab in advanced cancers. Looking at the study overall: Partial responses were observed in three patients, of whom one had hepatocellular carcinoma and two had cutaneous melanoma.

Study-wide results and caveats: Not determined was the antigen specificity of the expanded peripheral T cells. It was also the case that some nonresponders had low normalized T-cell clonal expansion.

Germline CDR1 and CDR2: SGHDT and YYEEEE. The CDR3 totals 16 residues. V dropped 3 bases and J dropped 1; count of bases not matched to a gene: 2. The method was immunoSEQ multiplex PCR; TCRdb's version includes in-frame clones alone and lacks a portion of them. The data contain 74,000 or so clones, around 84% of them seen just once; the ten biggest clones take up around 2%. Autoimmune disease history or systemic immunosuppression meant exclusion. The sequence was collected from an adult with an advanced solid tumor such as melanoma, head and neck, liver or kidney cancer. The rearrangement joins TRBV5-6 to TRBJ2-7; 15 nucleotides agree with TRBD2. The specimen was CD4+ or CD8+ T cells sorted from blood, collected in a trial of the OX40 agonist ivuxolimab. The DNA of the CDR3 is TGTGCCAGCAGCTGGGGGACTAGCGGGAGGTCCTACGAGCAGTACTTC. This gives the protein CASSWGTSGRSYEQYF.